This TCR beta chain was recovered during a study of identifying expanded T cells in peripheral blood. CDR1 and CDR2 (germline): SGHRS, YFSETQ. With V trimmed by 1 base and J by 0 bases, 5 bases remained unmatched. The CDR3 sequence is 17 residues long. Healthy donors had no documented immune events, such as infections, while sampled. Method: immunoSEQ multiplex PCR; TCRdb's copy keeps in-frame clones and lacks some. The profile shows 55,000 to 60,000 clones, 89% of them singletons. The sequenced sample was blood. The origin of this receptor is a person aged 18 to 75 in good health. This chain uses TRBV5-1 with TRBJ2-2; TRBD2 matches at 8 bases. The CDR3 DNA is TGCGCCAGCAGCTTGCAGCGGGGGCCCTCGAACACCGGGGAGCTGTTTTTT. Its protein is CASSLQRGPSNTGELFF.